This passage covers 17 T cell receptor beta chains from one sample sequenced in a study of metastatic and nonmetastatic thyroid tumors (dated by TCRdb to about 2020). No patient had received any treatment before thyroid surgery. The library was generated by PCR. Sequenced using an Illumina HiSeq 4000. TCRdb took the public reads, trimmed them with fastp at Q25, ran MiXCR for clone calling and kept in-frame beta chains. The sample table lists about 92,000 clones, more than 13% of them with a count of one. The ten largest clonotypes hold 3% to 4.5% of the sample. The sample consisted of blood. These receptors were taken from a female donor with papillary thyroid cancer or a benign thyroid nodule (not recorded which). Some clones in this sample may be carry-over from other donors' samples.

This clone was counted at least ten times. This CDR3 reads CSARIQVEGRGYYGYTF. In nucleotides, the CDR3 is TGCAGTGCTAGAATCCAGGTAGAGGGCCGGGGGTACTATGGCTACACCTTC. The chain recombines TRBV20-1 with TRBJ1-2, with D maybe TRBD1 (5 bases). This CDR3 comprises 17 residues. The V end lost 2 bases, the J end lost 3 bases, and 22 bases lay between the germline ends. Germline loops: CDR1 DFQATT, CDR2 SNEGSKA (reference sequence).

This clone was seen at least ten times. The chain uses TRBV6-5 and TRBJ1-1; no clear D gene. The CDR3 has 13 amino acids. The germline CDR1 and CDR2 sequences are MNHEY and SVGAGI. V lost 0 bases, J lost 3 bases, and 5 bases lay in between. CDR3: CASSYSDHTEAFF. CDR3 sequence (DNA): TGTGCCAGCAGTTACTCGGATCACACTGAAGCTTTCTTT.

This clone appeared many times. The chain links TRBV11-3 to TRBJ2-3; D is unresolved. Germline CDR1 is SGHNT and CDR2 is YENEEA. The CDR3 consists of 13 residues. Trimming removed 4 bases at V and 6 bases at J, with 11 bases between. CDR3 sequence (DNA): TGTGCCAGCAGCTCCCCGACTGCGGATACGCAGTATTTT. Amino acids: CASSSPTADTQYF.

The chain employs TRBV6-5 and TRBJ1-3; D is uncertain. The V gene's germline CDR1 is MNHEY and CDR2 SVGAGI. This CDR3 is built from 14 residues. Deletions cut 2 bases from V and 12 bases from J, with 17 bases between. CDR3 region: CASSYGILGKNIYF. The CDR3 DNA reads TGTGCCAGCAGTTACGGGATCTTGGGAAAAAACATATATTTT.

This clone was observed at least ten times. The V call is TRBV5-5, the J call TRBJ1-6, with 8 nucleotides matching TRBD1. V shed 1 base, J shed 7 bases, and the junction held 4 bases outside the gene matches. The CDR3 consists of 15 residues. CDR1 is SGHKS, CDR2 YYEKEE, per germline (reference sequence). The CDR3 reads CASSLTDRGNSPLHF. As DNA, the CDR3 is TGTGCCAGCAGCTTGACCGACAGGGGCAATTCACCCCTCCACTTT.

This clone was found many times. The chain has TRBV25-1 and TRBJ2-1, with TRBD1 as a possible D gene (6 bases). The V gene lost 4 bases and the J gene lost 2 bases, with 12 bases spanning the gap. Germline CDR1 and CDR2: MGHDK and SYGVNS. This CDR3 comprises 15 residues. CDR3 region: CASSGNRVPYNEQFF. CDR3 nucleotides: TGTGCCAGCAGTGGTAACAGGGTCCCCTACAATGAGCAGTTCTTC. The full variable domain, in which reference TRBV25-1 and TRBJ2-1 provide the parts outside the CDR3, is EADIYQTPRYLVIGTGKKITLECSQTMGHDKMYWYQQDPGMELHLIHYSYGVNSTEKGDLSSESTVSRIRTEHFPLTLESARPSHTSQYLCASSGNRVPYNEQFFGPGTRLTVL.

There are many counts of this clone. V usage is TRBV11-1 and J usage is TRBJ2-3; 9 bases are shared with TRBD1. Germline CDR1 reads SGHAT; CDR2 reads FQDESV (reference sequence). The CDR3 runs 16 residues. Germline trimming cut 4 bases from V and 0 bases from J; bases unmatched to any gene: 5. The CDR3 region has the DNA TGTGCCAGCAGCTACCGACAGGGGGATAGCACAGATACGCAGTATTTT. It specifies CASSYRQGDSTDTQYF.

CDR3 sequence (DNA): TGCGCCAGCAGCTCTCAAACTAGCGTTGGGGCGAATGAGCAGTTCTTC. Translated: CASSSQTSVGANEQFF. The rearrangement links TRBV5-1 to TRBJ2-1, with TRBD2 identical over 7 bases. The CDR3 is 16 residues long. The V gene's germline CDR1 is SGHRS and CDR2 YFSETQ. With V trimmed by 3 bases and J by 7 bases, 13 bases remained unmatched.

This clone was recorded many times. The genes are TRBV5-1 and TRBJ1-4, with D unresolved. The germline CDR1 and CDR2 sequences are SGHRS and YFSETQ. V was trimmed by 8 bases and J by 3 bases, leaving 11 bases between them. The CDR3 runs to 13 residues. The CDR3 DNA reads TGCGCCAGTCGAACAGCTTCTAATGAAAAACTGTTTTTT. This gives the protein CASRTASNEKLFF.

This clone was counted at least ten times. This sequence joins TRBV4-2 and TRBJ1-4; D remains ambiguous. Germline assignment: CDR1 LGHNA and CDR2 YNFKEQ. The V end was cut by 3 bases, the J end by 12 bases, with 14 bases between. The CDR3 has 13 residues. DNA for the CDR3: TGTGCCAGCAGCCAGACCACGACGTCACAACTGTTTTTT. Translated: CASSQTTTSQLFF.

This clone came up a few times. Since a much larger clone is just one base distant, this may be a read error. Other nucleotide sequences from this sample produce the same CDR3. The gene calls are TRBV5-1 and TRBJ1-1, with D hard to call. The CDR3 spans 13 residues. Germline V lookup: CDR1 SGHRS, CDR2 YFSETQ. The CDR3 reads CASSFGENTEAFF. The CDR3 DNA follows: TGCGCCAGCAGCTTTGGGGAAAACACTGAAGCCTTCTTT.

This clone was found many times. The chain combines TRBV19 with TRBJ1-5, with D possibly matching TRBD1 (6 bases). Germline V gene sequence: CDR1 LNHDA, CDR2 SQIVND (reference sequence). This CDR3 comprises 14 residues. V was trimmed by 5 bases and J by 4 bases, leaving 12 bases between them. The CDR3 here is CASSDGGANQPQHF. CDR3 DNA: TGTGCCAGTAGTGACGGGGGGGCAAATCAGCCCCAGCATTTT.

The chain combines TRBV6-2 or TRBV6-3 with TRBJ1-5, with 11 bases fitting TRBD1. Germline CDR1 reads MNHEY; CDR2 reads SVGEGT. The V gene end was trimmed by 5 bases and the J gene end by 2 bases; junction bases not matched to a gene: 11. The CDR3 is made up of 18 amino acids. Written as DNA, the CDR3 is TGTGCCAGCAGTCCACGGGACAGGGGGTTGTGGGGCAATCAGCCCCAGCATTTT. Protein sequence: CASSPRDRGLWGNQPQHF.

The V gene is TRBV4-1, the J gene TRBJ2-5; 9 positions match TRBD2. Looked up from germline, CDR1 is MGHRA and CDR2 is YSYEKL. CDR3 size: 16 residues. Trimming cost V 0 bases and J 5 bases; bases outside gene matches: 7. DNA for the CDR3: TGCGCCAGCAGCCAAGAGGGGCGGGGGGGCTTGGAGACCCAGTACTTC. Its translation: CASSQEGRGGLETQYF.

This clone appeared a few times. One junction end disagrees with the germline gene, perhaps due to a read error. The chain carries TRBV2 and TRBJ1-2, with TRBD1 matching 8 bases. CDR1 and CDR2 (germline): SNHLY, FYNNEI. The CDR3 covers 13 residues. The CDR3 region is CASSFDRGGGCTF. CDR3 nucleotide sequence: TGTGCCAGCAGTTTTGACAGGGGCGGGGGCTGCACCTTC.

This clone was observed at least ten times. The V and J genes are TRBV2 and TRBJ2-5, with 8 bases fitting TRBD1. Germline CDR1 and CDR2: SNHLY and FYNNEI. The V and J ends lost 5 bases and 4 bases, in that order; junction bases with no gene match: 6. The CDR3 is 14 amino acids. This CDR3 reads CASSLRTGRETQYF. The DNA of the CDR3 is TGTGCCAGCAGTCTAAGGACAGGGAGAGAGACCCAGTACTTC. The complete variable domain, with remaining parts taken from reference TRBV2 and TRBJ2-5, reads EPEVTQTPSHQVTQMGQEVILRCVPISNHLYFYWYRQILGQKVEFLVSFYNNEISEKSEIFDDQFSVERPDGSNFTLKIRSTKLEDSAMYFCASSLRTGRETQYFGPGTRLLVL.

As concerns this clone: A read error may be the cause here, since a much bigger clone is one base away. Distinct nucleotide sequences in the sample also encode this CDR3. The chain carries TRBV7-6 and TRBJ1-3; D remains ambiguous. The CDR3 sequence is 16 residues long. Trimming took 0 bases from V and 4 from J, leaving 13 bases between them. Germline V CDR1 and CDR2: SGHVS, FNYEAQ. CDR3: CASSLAILGAGNTIYF. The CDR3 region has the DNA TGTGCCAGCAGCTTAGCAATTCTTGGTGCCGGAAACACCATATATTTT.